These 17 T cell receptor beta chains originate from one sample sequenced in a study of vaccination and CD4 T cells after COVID-19. Oncomine TCR Beta short-read sequencing was applied to DNA from cultured CD4+ T cells. MiXCR, applied by TCRdb to the PCR reads, yields one record per CDR3 protein. The profile shows around 25,000 distinct CDR3 sequences, about 46% of them singletons. Specified treatment: approximately 9-day PBMC culture with coronavirus spike peptide pools or control peptides (ViraFEST assay). Their specific antigens are unknown. The sequenced sample consisted of CD4+ T cells from blood, cultured in vitro. The receptors here all came from a human donor who had recovered from COVID-19.

This clonotype occurred a few times. V is TRBV20-1 and J is TRBJ2-3, with 9 nucleotides matching TRBD1. The V gene's germline CDR1 is DFQATT and CDR2 SNEGSKA (reference sequence). The CDR3 contains 13 residues. Unmatched junction bases numbered 8, after V lost 7 bases and J lost 6 bases. The CDR3 sequence is CSVQDRGEDTQYF. CDR3 DNA: TGCAGTGTTCAAGACAGGGGGGAGGATACGCAGTATTTT.

This clonotype was detected only once. The chain recombines TRBV27 with TRBJ2-7; possibly TRBD2 for D (7 bases). The CDR3 extends over 17 amino acids. Per the germline V gene, CDR1 is MNHEY and CDR2 is SMNVEV (reference sequence). The V and J ends lost 5 bases and 2 bases respectively, with 22 bases between them. The CDR3: CASSPPPSGRGTYEQYF. The CDR3 DNA is TGTGCCAGCAGTCCCCCGCCGTCAGGGAGGGGGACCTACGAGCAGTACTTC.

The rearrangement joins TRBV19 to TRBJ1-2; D may be TRBD1 (6 bases). V was pared by 5 bases and J by 4 bases, with 17 bases between. The CDR3 covers 15 residues. The germline V gene has CDR1 LNHDA and CDR2 SQIVND (reference sequence). The CDR3 nucleotides are TGTGCCAGTAGTGCCCGGACAGTAGTAGGCTATGGCTACACCTTC. Protein sequence: CASSARTVVGYGYTF.

This chain connects TRBV6-2 or TRBV6-3 to TRBJ2-2, with unresolved D. V lost 5 bases and J lost 6, with 16 bases in between. Germline lookup yields CDR1 MNHEY and CDR2 SVGEGT. This CDR3 comprises 15 residues. The CDR3 DNA is TGTGCCAGCAGTACGATGGGGTCGTGGGCCGGGGAGCTGTTTTTT. Its protein product is CASSTMGSWAGELFF.

The chain joins TRBV6-1 to TRBJ1-6, with TRBD1 matching 9 bases. Germline lookup yields CDR1 MNHNS and CDR2 SASEGT. The CDR3 sequence is 15 residues long. J was trimmed by 7 bases and V by 7 bases; bases with no gene match: 8. CDR3 coding DNA: TGTGCCAGCAACCTACAGGGGGCTCAGAATTCACCCCTCCACTTT. This gives the protein CASNLQGAQNSPLHF.

The chain combines TRBV20-1 with TRBJ1-1, with D perhaps TRBD1 (5 bases). The germline CDR1 and CDR2 sequences are DFQATT and SNEGSKA (reference sequence). The CDR3 extends over 15 amino acids. V was trimmed by 1 base and J by 4 bases, leaving 16 bases between them. This CDR3 is CSARGGEGRATEAFF. CDR3 coding DNA: TGCAGTGCTAGAGGAGGGGAAGGGAGGGCCACTGAAGCTTTCTTT.

The chain is built from TRBV4-1 and TRBJ2-3; the match to TRBD2 covers 9 bases. Per the germline V gene, CDR1 is MGHRA and CDR2 is YSYEKL. V gave up 3 bases and J gave up 4 bases; unmatched junction bases: 8. This CDR3 spans 16 amino acids. The CDR3, as DNA: TGCGCCAGCAGCCAGTTTAGCGGGAGAGGCGCAGATACGCAGTATTTT. Translating it yields CASSQFSGRGADTQYF.

This clonotype was detected only a few times. The genes are TRBV21-1 and TRBJ2-7. TRBV21-1 is deemed a pseudogene. This CDR3 spans 14 amino acids. The CDR3 reads CASSPHRGSYEQYF. The DNA of the CDR3 is TGTGCCAGCAGCCCCCACAGAGGCTCCTACGAGCAGTACTTC.

V gene TRBV19 combines with J gene TRBJ2-7, with D hard to call. The V and J ends lost 5 bases and 4 bases respectively, with 12 bases between them. The germline V gene has CDR1 LNHDA and CDR2 SQIVND (reference sequence). The length of the CDR3 is 13 residues. CDR3 protein: CASSSARMYEQYF. In nucleotides, the CDR3 is TGTGCCAGTAGTTCCGCCCGGATGTACGAGCAGTACTTC.

As to this clonotype: One end of the junction is discordant with germline, which a read error may explain. The J gene is TRBJ2-3, the V gene TRBV28; 10 bases match TRBD2. The CDR3 consists of 18 residues. Germline CDR1 reads MDHEN; CDR2 reads SYDVKM. In DNA form, the CDR3 reads TGTGTCAGCAGTTCACCCTTACTAGCGGGATCCTACACAGATACGCAGTATTTT. Protein product: CVSSSPLLAGSYTDTQYF.

Written as DNA, the CDR3 is TGCGCCAGCAGCTTGGGATCAAGACAGGGAGGTGGAGAGACCCAGTACTTC. The encoded protein is CASSLGSRQGGGETQYF. The rearrangement joins TRBV5-1 to TRBJ2-5; perhaps TRBD1 as D (7 bases). CDR1 is SGHRS and CDR2 is YFSETQ in the germline V gene. This CDR3 contains 17 residues. V was cut by 0 bases and J by 4 bases, with 19 bases left in between.

The gene calls are TRBV4-1 and TRBJ2-3; the D is unclear. Between the trimmed V and J ends, which lost 1 base and 3 bases, there was a span of 5 bases. The V gene's germline CDR1 is MGHRA and CDR2 YSYEKL. This CDR3 comprises 13 residues. CDR3 bases: TGCGCCAGCAGCCAAGGATCGACAGATACGCAGTATTTT. Translating gives CASSQGSTDTQYF.

The V and J genes are TRBV28 and TRBJ1-2, with TRBD1 matching over 9 bases. The ends lost 5 bases at V and 6 bases at J; junction bases unmatched: 13. Germline V gene sequence: CDR1 MDHEN, CDR2 SYDVKM. This CDR3 comprises 16 residues. CDR3 DNA: TGTGCCAGCAGTCTAACGGGACAGGGATTTTTTAATGGCTACACCTTC. Amino acid sequence: CASSLTGQGFFNGYTF.

The rearrangement uses TRBV20-1 and TRBJ2-1, with 16 bases fitting TRBD2. V was clipped by 6 bases and J by 1 base; unmatched bases: 9. Germline CDR1 DFQATT, CDR2 SNEGSKA (reference sequence). The CDR3 totals 18 residues. In DNA, the CDR3 is TGCAGTGCCCCGGGACTAGCGGGAGGGCTGCGGTCCTACAATGAGCAGTTCTTC. As protein: CSAPGLAGGLRSYNEQFF.

The chain employs TRBV28 and TRBJ2-4; D is perhaps TRBD2 (6 bases). Germline V gene lookup returns CDR1 MDHEN and CDR2 SYDVKM. CDR3 size: 15 residues. V was pared by 7 bases and J by 2 bases, with 15 bases between. This CDR3 is CASTLGGSSKNIQYF. The CDR3 DNA reads TGTGCCAGCACCTTGGGGGGAAGCTCCAAAAACATTCAGTACTTC.

This clonotype was observed a handful of times. The V gene is TRBV10-3, the J gene TRBJ1-5; 10 nucleotides align to TRBD1. Germline CDR1 is ENHRY and CDR2 is SYGVKD. This CDR3 is 14 amino acids long. The V gene end was trimmed by 4 bases and the J gene end by 8 bases; junction bases not matched to a gene: 5. CDR3 sequence reads: CAISARDRGEPQHF. The DNA of the CDR3 is TGTGCCATCAGTGCCCGGGACAGGGGAGAGCCCCAGCATTTT.

This chain joins TRBV29-1 and TRBJ2-3; no definite D call. The CDR3 extends over 13 amino acids. The V gene lost 4 bases and the J gene lost 2 bases, with 10 bases spanning the gap. Per germline, CDR1 SQVTM and CDR2 ANQGSEA. CDR3 loop: CSVGGRNTDTQYF. The CDR3 DNA sequence: TGCAGCGTTGGCGGCAGGAACACAGATACGCAGTATTTT.